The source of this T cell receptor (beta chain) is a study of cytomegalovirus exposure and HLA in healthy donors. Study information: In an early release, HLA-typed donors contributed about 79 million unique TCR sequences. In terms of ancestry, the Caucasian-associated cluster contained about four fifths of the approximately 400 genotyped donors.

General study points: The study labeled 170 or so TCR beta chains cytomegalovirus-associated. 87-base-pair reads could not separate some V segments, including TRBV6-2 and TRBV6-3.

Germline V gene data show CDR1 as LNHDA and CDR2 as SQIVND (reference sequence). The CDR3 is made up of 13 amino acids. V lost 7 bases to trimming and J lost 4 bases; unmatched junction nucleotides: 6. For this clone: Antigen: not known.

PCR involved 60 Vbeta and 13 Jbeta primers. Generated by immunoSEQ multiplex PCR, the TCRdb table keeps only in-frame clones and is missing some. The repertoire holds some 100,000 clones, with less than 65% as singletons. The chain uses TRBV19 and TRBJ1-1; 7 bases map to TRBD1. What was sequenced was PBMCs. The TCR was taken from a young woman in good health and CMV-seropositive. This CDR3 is CASKTGEVTEAFF. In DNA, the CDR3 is TGTGCCAGTAAAACAGGGGAGGTCACTGAAGCTTTCTTT.